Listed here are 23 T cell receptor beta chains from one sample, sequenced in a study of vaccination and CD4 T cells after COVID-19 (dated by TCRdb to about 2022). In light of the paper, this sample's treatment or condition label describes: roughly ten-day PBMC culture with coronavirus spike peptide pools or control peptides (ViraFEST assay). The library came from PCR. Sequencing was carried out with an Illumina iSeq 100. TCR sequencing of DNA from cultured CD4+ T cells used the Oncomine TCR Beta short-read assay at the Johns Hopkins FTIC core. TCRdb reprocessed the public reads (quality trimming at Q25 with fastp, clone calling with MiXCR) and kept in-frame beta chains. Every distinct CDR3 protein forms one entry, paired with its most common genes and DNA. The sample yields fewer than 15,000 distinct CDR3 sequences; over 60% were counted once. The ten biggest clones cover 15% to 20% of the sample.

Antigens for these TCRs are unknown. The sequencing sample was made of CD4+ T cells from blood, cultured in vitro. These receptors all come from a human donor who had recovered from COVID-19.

This CDR3 reads CATQSSRNQPQHF. In DNA, the CDR3 is TGTGCCACCCAGAGTTCGAGGAATCAGCCCCAGCATTTT. The chain links TRBV24-1 to TRBJ1-5; the D is unclear. The CDR3 loop spans 13 amino acids. V gave up 9 bases and J gave up 4 bases, with 12 bases separating them. Germline assignment: CDR1 KGHDR and CDR2 SFDVKD.

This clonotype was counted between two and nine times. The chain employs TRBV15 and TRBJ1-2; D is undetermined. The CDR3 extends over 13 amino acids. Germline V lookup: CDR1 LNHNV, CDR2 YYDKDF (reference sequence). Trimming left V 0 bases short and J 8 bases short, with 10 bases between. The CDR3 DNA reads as TGTGCCACCAGCAGAGATAGAGGAGAGGGCTACACCTTC. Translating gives CATSRDRGEGYTF.

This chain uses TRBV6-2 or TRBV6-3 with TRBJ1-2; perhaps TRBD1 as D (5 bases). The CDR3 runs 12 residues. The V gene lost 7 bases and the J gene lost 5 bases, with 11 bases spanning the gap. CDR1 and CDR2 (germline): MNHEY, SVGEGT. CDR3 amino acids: CASTDRIYGYTF. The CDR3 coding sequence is TGTGCCAGCACTGACAGAATATATGGCTACACCTTC.

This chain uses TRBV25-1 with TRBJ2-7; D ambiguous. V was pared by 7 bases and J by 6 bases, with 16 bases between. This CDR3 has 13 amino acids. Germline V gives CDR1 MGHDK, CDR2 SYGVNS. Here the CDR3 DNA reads TGTGCCAGCATTTCATGGACCTCGGGCGAGCAGTACTTC. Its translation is CASISWTSGEQYF.

The CDR3: CAWMGDNSNQPQHF. Here the CDR3 DNA reads TGTGCCTGGATGGGGGACAATAGCAATCAGCCCCAGCATTTT. V and J are TRBV30 and TRBJ1-5; D is possibly TRBD1 (6 bases). Trimming cost V 4 bases and J 0 bases, with 10 bases left between them. CDR1 and CDR2 from the germline V gene are GTSNPN and SVGIG (reference sequence). CDR3 length: 14 amino acids.

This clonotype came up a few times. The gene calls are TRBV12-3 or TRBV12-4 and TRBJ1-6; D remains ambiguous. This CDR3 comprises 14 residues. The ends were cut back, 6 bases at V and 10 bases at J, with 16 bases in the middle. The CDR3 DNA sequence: TGTGCCAGCAGCCGCCACGGGGAGGAGTCACCCCTCCACTTT. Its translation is CASSRHGEESPLHF.

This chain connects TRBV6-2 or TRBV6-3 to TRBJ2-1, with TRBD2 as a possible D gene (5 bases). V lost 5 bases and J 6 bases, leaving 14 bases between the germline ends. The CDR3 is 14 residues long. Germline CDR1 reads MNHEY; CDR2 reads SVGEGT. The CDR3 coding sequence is TGTGCCAGCAGTCAACCCACTAGGAGCAATGAGCAGTTCTTC. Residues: CASSQPTRSNEQFF.

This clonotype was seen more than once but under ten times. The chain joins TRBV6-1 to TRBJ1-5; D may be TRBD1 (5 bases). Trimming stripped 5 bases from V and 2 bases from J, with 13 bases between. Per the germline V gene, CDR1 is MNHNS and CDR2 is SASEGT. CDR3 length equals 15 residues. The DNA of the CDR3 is TGTGCCAGCAGTACCACCCAGGGACGCAATCAGCCCCAGCATTTT. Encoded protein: CASSTTQGRNQPQHF.

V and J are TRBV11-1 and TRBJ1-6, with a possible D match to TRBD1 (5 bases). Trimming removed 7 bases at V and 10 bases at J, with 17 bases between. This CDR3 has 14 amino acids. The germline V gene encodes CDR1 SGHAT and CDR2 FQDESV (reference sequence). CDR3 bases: TGTGCCAGCAACCGGGACGGGCTTGGATCACCCCTCCACTTT. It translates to CASNRDGLGSPLHF.

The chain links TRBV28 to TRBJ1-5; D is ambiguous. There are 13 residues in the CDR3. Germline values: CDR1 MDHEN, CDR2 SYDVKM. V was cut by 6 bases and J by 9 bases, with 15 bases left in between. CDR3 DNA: TGTGCCAGCAGCCCGACCCGGTTGTTGCCCCAGCATTTT. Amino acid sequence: CASSPTRLLPQHF.

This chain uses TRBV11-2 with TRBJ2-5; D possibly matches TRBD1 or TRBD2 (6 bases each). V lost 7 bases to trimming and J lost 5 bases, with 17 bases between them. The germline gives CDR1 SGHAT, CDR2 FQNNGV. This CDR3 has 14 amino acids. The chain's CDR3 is CASTSRGRRETQYF. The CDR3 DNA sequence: TGTGCCAGCACCTCCCGGGGGCGCCGGGAGACCCAGTACTTC. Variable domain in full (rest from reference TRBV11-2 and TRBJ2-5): EAGVAQSPRYKIIEKRQSVAFWCNPISGHATLYWYQQILGQGPKLLIQFQNNGVVDDSQLPKDRFSAERLKGVDSTLKIQPAKLEDSAVYLCASTSRGRRETQYFGPGTRLLVL.

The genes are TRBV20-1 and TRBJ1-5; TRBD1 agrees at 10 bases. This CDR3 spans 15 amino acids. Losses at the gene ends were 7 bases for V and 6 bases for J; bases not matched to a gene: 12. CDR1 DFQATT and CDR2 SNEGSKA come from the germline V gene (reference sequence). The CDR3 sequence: CSVTGGGRRVQPQHF. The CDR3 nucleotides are TGCAGTGTGACAGGGGGCGGACGGCGAGTTCAGCCCCAGCATTTT.

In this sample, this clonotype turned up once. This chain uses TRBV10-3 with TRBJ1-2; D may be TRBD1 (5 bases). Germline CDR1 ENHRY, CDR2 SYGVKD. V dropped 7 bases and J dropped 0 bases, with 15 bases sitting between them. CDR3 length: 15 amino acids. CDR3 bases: TGTGCCATCAAACCCGGGGGGGAGTCTAACTATGGCTACACCTTC. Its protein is CAIKPGGESNYGYTF.

DNA for the CDR3: TGTGCCAGCACCACAAGGGGGACCCAGTACTTC. It encodes CASTTRGTQYF. This chain links TRBV7-2 with TRBJ2-5; possible D gene TRBD1, 5 bases. The germline gives CDR1 SGHTA, CDR2 FQGNSA. The CDR3 is 11 amino acids. The V end lost 7 bases, the J end lost 7 bases, and 10 bases lay between the germline ends.

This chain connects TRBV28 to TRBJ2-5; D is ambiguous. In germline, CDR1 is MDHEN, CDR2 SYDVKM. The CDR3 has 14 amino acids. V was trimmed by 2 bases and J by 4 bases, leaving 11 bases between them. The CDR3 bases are TGTGCCAGCAGTTTAGGACGAAAATTAGAGACCCAGTACTTC. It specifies CASSLGRKLETQYF.

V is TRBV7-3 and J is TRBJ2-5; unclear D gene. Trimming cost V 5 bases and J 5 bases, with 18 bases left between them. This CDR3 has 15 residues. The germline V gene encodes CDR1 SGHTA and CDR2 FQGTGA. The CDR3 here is CASSPLASGTETQYF. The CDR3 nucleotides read TGTGCCAGCAGCCCCCTTGCGAGTGGTACTGAGACCCAGTACTTC.

The CDR3 DNA is TGTGCCAGCACCCCCAGGGCGGGTCAAGAGACCCAGTACTTC. Protein: CASTPRAGQETQYF. This chain connects TRBV7-2 to TRBJ2-5; D is tentatively TRBD1 or TRBD2 (5 bases each). This CDR3 is 14 amino acids long. The germline V and J ends were trimmed by 7 bases and 2 bases, with 14 bases remaining between them. The V gene's germline CDR1 is SGHTA and CDR2 FQGNSA.

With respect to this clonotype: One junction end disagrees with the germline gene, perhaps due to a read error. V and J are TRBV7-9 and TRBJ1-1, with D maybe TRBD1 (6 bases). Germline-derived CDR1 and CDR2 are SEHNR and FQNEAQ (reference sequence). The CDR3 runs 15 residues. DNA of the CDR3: TGTGTCAGCAGCCCCGCCGGGACAAGAAACACTGAAGCTTTCTTT. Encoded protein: CVSSPAGTRNTEAFF. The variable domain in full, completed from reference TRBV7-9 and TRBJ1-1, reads DTGVSQNPRHKITKRGQNVTFRCDPISEHNRLYWYRQTLGQGPEFLTYFQNEAQLEKSRLLSDRFSAERPKGSFSTLEIQRTEQGDSAMYLCVSSPAGTRNTEAFFGQGTRLTVV.

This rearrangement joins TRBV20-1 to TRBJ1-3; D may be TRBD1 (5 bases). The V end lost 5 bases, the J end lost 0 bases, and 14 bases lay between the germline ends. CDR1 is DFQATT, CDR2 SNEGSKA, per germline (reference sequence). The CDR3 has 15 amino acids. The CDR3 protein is CSAHWAGSSGNTIYF. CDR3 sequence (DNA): TGCAGTGCTCACTGGGCAGGGTCCTCTGGAAACACCATATATTTT.

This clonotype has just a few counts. In DNA form, the CDR3 reads TGTGCCAGCAGTCTTGGGTGGGGGCCCCAGCATTTT. It yields the protein CASSLGWGPQHF. The V and J genes are TRBV27 and TRBJ1-5; D not certain. Trimming left V 5 bases short and J 9 bases short, with 11 bases between. The CDR3 loop spans 12 amino acids. The germline CDR1 and CDR2 sequences are MNHEY and SMNVEV (reference sequence).

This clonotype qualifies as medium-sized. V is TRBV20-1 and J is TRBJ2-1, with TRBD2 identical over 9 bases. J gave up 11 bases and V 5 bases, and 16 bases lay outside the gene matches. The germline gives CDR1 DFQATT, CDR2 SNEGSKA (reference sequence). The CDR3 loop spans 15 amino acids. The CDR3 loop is CSAPPRAGGLSKQFF. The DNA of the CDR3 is TGCAGTGCTCCGCCACGGGCGGGAGGGCTTTCGAAGCAGTTCTTC.

CDR3 nucleotides: TGTGCCAGCAGCCCATCGGGGGCCCGGGTATACAATGAGCAGTTCTTC. Translation gives CASSPSGARVYNEQFF. This chain uses TRBV7-2 with TRBJ2-1; D is possibly TRBD1 or TRBD2 (6 bases each). This CDR3 comprises 16 residues. Germline lookup yields CDR1 SGHTA and CDR2 FQGNSA. The ends were cut back, 5 bases at V and 4 bases at J, with 18 bases in the middle.

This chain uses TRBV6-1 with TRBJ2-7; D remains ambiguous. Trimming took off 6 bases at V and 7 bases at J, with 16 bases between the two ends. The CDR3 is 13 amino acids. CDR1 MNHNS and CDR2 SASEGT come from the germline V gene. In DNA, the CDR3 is TGTGCCAGCAGAATAACAATAAAGAGGGAGCAGTACTTC. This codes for CASRITIKREQYF.